These 19 T cell receptor beta chains originate from one sample sequenced in a study of T cell responses to AZD1222 COVID-19 vaccine. The assay was immunoSEQ multiplex PCR, and TCRdb's table has in-frame clones only and misses some. The sample records roughly 120,000 clones, roughly 88% being singletons. The source material was peripheral blood, sampled on day 0 of AZD1222 vaccination. The receptors shown here come from an adult in good health.

The chain has TRBV5-3 and TRBJ2-7; 10 positions match TRBD1. TRBV5-3 is assigned to the ORF class and has an uncertain function. The CDR3 contains 15 residues. After removal of 7 bases from V and 6 bases from J, the junction contained 13 bases not matched to a gene. The CDR3: CARSGPGQGMGEQYF. In nucleotides, the CDR3 is TGTGCCAGATCGGGTCCGGGACAGGGGATGGGCGAGCAGTACTTC.

The chain links TRBV14 to TRBJ1-1; D is uncertain. Trimming pared 4 bases from V and 0 bases from J, leaving 18 bases between. The CDR3 loop spans 17 amino acids. CDR1 is SGHDN and CDR2 is FVKESK in the germline V gene. In DNA form, the CDR3 reads TGTGCCAGCAGCCGATCTTATAGGTTACGCATGAACACTGAAGCTTTCTTT. It codes for CASSRSYRLRMNTEAFF.

The genes are TRBV6-6 and TRBJ2-5; 9 nucleotides line up with TRBD2. V gave up 6 bases and J gave up 2 bases; unmatched junction bases: 10. CDR3 length: 16 residues. CDR1 is MNHNY, CDR2 SVGAGI, per germline (reference sequence). The chain's CDR3 is CASSPRISGRQETQYF. CDR3 bases: TGTGCCAGCAGCCCCCGGATTAGCGGGAGACAAGAGACCCAGTACTTC.

This sequence joins TRBV3-1 (or the pseudogene TRBV3-2) and TRBJ1-2; 7 nucleotides agree with TRBD1. The CDR3 runs 15 residues. After removal of 1 base from V and 0 bases from J, the junction contained 2 bases not matched to a gene. CDR1 and CDR2 (germline): LGHDT, YNNKEL (reference sequence). This chain's CDR3 is CASSQAGTANYGYTF. CDR3 nucleotide sequence: TGTGCCAGCAGCCAAGCCGGGACAGCTAACTATGGCTACACCTTC.

The chain uses TRBV7-9 and TRBJ2-5; 7 nucleotides agree with TRBD2. The germline gives CDR1 SEHNR, CDR2 FQNEAQ (reference sequence). V gave up 4 bases and J gave up 4 bases; unmatched junction bases: 9. The CDR3 covers 15 residues. The CDR3: CASSSKGGFGETQYF. Here the CDR3 DNA reads TGTGCCAGCAGCTCGAAGGGAGGGTTTGGAGAGACCCAGTACTTC.

The chain combines TRBV11-2 with TRBJ2-2; either TRBD1 or TRBD2 may fit D (6 bases each). The germline gives CDR1 SGHAT, CDR2 FQNNGV. The CDR3 runs to 16 residues. Trimming cost V 4 bases and J 5 bases, with 17 bases left between them. CDR3 DNA sequence: TGTGCCAGCAGCTCCCCGGTAAGGGGGGATACCGGGGAGCTGTTTTTT. It is translated as CASSSPVRGDTGELFF.

This clone was found a few times. This rearrangement joins TRBV19 to TRBJ2-1; 9 bases map to TRBD1. The CDR3 covers 16 residues. V was pared by 3 bases and J by 5 bases, with 8 bases of the junction left unmatched. CDR1 is LNHDA, CDR2 SQIVND, per germline (reference sequence). CDR3 sequence (DNA): TGTGCCAGTAGTATTCTGGGGACAGGGCAAGACAATGAGCAGTTCTTC. Its translation: CASSILGTGQDNEQFF.

The genes are TRBV30 and TRBJ1-5; D is undetermined. This CDR3 region has 13 residues. Germline V gene lookup returns CDR1 GTSNPN and CDR2 SVGIG (reference sequence). Trimming cost V 2 bases and J 7 bases, with 12 bases left between them. The CDR3 DNA sequence: TGTGCCTGGAGTCCCCTGACGGGACAGCCCCAGCATTTT. It codes for CAWSPLTGQPQHF.

This chain connects TRBV7-2 to TRBJ1-5; maybe TRBD1 (6 bases). CDR1 SGHTA and CDR2 FQGNSA come from the germline V gene. Trimming cost V 5 bases and J 3 bases, with 11 bases left between them. The CDR3 is 14 residues long. The CDR3 spells CASSIQGSNQPQHF. The DNA of the CDR3 is TGTGCCAGCAGCATACAGGGATCCAATCAGCCCCAGCATTTT.

This clone was detected only a few times. The chain uses TRBV7-2 and TRBJ1-5; 8 bases match TRBD1. V was clipped by 5 bases and J by 4 bases; unmatched bases: 7. The CDR3 loop spans 15 amino acids. Germline loops: CDR1 SGHTA, CDR2 FQGNSA. CDR3 loop: CASSRDRGQNQPQHF. The CDR3 DNA follows: TGTGCCAGCAGCCGCGACAGGGGTCAGAATCAGCCCCAGCATTTT.

This chain connects TRBV12-1 to TRBJ1-6. TRBV12-1 is marked as a pseudogene. There are 14 residues in the CDR3. Here the CDR3 DNA reads TGTGCCAGCAGCCCTGGAAGGGGGGATTCACCCCTCCACTTT. Its protein is CASSPGRGDSPLHF.

There are a few counts of this clone. The gene calls are TRBV3-1 (or the pseudogene TRBV3-2) and TRBJ2-1, with D possibly matching TRBD2 (6 bases). Germline values: CDR1 LGHDT, CDR2 YNNKEL (reference sequence). The CDR3 is 17 residues long. Trimming took 0 bases from V and 2 from J, leaving 14 bases between them. Written as DNA, the CDR3 is TGTGCCAGCAGCCAAGATTCAGCGGGTGACACCTACAATGAGCAGTTCTTC. It specifies CASSQDSAGDTYNEQFF.

V usage is TRBV6-5 and J usage is TRBJ1-1; possibly TRBD1 for D (5 bases). Trimming took 4 bases from V and 1 from J, leaving 16 bases between them. The CDR3 length is 16 residues. Germline CDR1 and CDR2: MNHEY and SVGAGI. As DNA, the CDR3 is TGTGCCAGCAGTTTGTCAGGGAAGATAGGGAACACTGAAGCTTTCTTT. Residues: CASSLSGKIGNTEAFF.

The V gene is TRBV14, the J gene TRBJ2-1, with unresolved D. CDR3 length equals 17 residues. Trimming removed 0 bases from V and 4 bases from J, with 16 bases in between. From germline, CDR1 is SGHDN and CDR2 FVKESK. CDR3 sequence reads: CASSQDQYKGIYNEQFF. The CDR3 nucleotides are TGTGCCAGCAGCCAAGACCAGTATAAGGGCATATACAATGAGCAGTTCTTC.

V usage is TRBV24-1 and J usage is TRBJ1-5, with TRBD1 identical over 9 bases. Germline CDR1 is KGHDR and CDR2 is SFDVKD. The V segment lost 4 bases and the J segment 3 bases; nucleotides outside the gene matches: 3. The CDR3 is 15 residues long. CDR3 nucleotide sequence: TGTGCCACCAGTGAAGGGACAGGGTACAATCAGCCCCAGCATTTT. This sequence encodes CATSEGTGYNQPQHF.

The V and J genes are TRBV29-1 and TRBJ1-2; D remains unclear. The ends were cut back, 7 bases at V and 1 base at J, with 10 bases in the middle. CDR3 size: 12 residues. Germline values: CDR1 SQVTM, CDR2 ANQGSEA. This CDR3 is CSEGGDNYGYTF. The CDR3 DNA follows: TGCAGCGAAGGAGGAGATAACTATGGCTACACCTTC. The entire variable domain, with the rest obtained from reference TRBV29-1 and TRBJ1-2, is as follows: SAVISQKPSRDICQRGTSLTIQCQVDSQVTMMFWYRQQPGQSLTLIATANQGSEATYESGFVIDKFPISRPNLTFSTLTVSNMSPEDSSIYLCSEGGDNYGYTFGSGTRLTVV.

The rearrangement joins TRBV2 to TRBJ1-2; maybe TRBD1 (6 bases). The germline V and J ends were trimmed by 3 bases and 4 bases, with 9 bases remaining between them. This CDR3 spans 13 amino acids. Germline-derived CDR1 and CDR2 are SNHLY and FYNNEI. This CDR3 is CASSDQGTYGYTF. DNA for the CDR3: TGTGCCAGCAGTGATCAGGGGACCTATGGCTACACCTTC.

The chain links TRBV24-1 to TRBJ2-3, with 8 bases matching TRBD1. Per the germline V gene, CDR1 is KGHDR and CDR2 is SFDVKD. The CDR3 length is 15 residues. V lost 6 bases and J lost 3; bases outside the gene matches: 7. In nucleotides, the CDR3 is TGTGCCACCAGTACTCCAGGACAGGGAACAGATACGCAGTATTTT. It translates to CATSTPGQGTDTQYF.

This chain connects TRBV5-1 to TRBJ1-2, with D perhaps matching TRBD1 (6 bases). This CDR3 comprises 14 residues. Germline V lookup: CDR1 SGHRS, CDR2 YFSETQ. V shed 1 base and J shed 2 bases, with 9 bases lying between them. CDR3 amino acids: CASSLRTENYGYTF. CDR3 nucleotides: TGCGCCAGCAGCTTGAGGACAGAAAACTATGGCTACACCTTC.